The T cell receptor beta chain under discussion was sequenced for a study of spatial heterogeneity in lung cancer. Single TCR cDNA molecules each had their own unique molecular identifier. Via MiXCR, TCRdb re-called the 5' RACE reads, giving one row per CDR3 protein. This table holds tens of thousands of distinct CDR3 sequences, approximately 6% found once. In regard to this clonotype: Its target is unknown.

V was cut by 4 bases and J by 9 bases, with 10 bases left in between. The CDR3 has 13 amino acids. Germline CDR1 is SGHTA and CDR2 is FQGNSA. The study, taken as a whole, reports: Detection of ubiquitous tumor TCRs in blood was higher at resection than follow-up.

Documented time point: sample taken at primary tumor resection. The donor population consisted of approximately 70 patients with untreated, early-stage non-small cell lung cancer. No cell sorting; template was whole RNA from tumor, lung tissue or PBMC. The source was PBMCs, collected at surgery. The source of this sequence is a female donor with early-stage non-small cell lung cancer. This chain joins TRBV7-2 and TRBJ1-6; D remains ambiguous. This CDR3 is CASSSQGVSPLHF. CDR3 nucleotide sequence: TGTGCCAGCAGCTCCCAAGGCGTTTCACCCCTCCACTTT.